This T cell receptor (beta chain) was recovered during a study of blood T cell repertoires in COVID-19. Study-level background: PBMCs, B-cell-depleted T cells, or T cells provided the cDNA or gDNA that made up the material.

The participants were between about 18 and 90 years old and came from 24 US areas. Authors' analysis steps: Reference gene primers were amplified, and this amplification served to estimate nucleated cell counts. Assay: immunoSEQ multiplex PCR; the TCRdb copy retains only in-frame clones and omits some. That table furnishes V, J and clone size, whereas the DNA furnished D and trimming. The data contain fewer than 300,000 clones, about nine tenths of them seen just once; the ten biggest clones take up roughly 1.2%. The specimen was PBMCs or T cells enriched from blood (not recorded which). The clonotype originates from a woman aged 40-49 years with acute COVID-19.

The CDR3 is CATRLLAGVKDTQYF. Here the CDR3 DNA reads TGTGCCACCAGGTTATTAGCGGGAGTCAAAGATACGCAGTATTTT. The V and J genes are TRBV27 and TRBJ2-3; TRBD2 matches 9 bases. The CDR3 loop spans 15 amino acids. V lost 10 bases to trimming and J lost 5 bases; unmatched junction nucleotides: 13. Germline V gene lookup returns CDR1 MNHEY and CDR2 SMNVEV (reference sequence).